This T cell receptor beta chain was sequenced for a study of T-cell reconstitution after alpha-beta-depleted transplantation in children. The V gene's germline CDR1 is SQVTM and CDR2 ANQGSEA. The V gene lost 7 bases and the J gene lost 6 bases, with 15 bases spanning the gap. The CDR3 is made up of 13 amino acids. This clonotype showed up just a few times. What it recognizes is unknown. Unique molecular identifiers featured in how the TCRbeta library was prepared. MiXCR, applied by TCRdb to the PCR reads, yields one record per CDR3 protein. The table has 300,000 to 400,000 distinct CDR3 sequences, over 20% seen once. Study-level points and caveats: Several hundred rapidly expanded clones from non-depleted graft cells reportedly supplied alpha-beta T cells about two months post-transplant.

Sequencing used PBMCs, mostly from graft donor cells, obtained 180 days after TCRalphabeta/CD19-depleted stem cell transplant. The V gene is TRBV29-1, the J gene TRBJ2-2, with D possibly matching TRBD2 (6 bases). This receptor was identified in a male patient younger than 18 who had a stem cell transplant for acute lymphoblastic leukemia, so the T cells may come from the graft donor. The CDR3 loop is CSATGGAPGELFF. In DNA form, the CDR3 reads TGCAGCGCTACAGGAGGGGCCCCCGGGGAGCTGTTTTTT.